This T cell receptor beta chain emerged from a study of neoadjuvant anti-PD-1 for oral cavity cancer (dated by TCRdb to the early 2020s). In terms of the full investigation: Patients mostly received three to four biweekly doses of nivolumab at 3 mg/kg before curative-intent surgical resection. Patients who did not progress were given a fourth nivolumab dose at about day 43 and had definitive surgical resection on days 50-56. Responders were defined as patients with complete response, partial response or stable disease by RECIST 1.1; non-responders were defined as patients with progression. There were about a dozen patients in the parent correlative cohort, and the response rate was more than 25%. Summary of the overall study and its limitations: Higher pretreatment blood TCRbeta clonality and lower post-treatment tumor TCRbeta clonality were correlated with higher pretreatment blood Treg/Th17 ratios. Only three patients per response group were included in the TCR analyses, and the authors called for validation in larger cohorts. Within PBMCs, T cell clonality (Gini index) was significantly higher in non-responders than responders after neoadjuvant nivolumab.

This specimen's time point label, per the study, means: before neoadjuvant nivolumab. The patients had newly diagnosed stage II-IVA oral cavity squamous cell carcinoma and had not received any prior systemic or radiation treatment. The cohort was composed of patients with HPV-negative, locally advanced oral cavity squamous cell carcinoma. Peripheral blood mononuclear cells were analyzed directly and were not maintained or expanded in culture. Samples were obtained from a longitudinal correlative study of a single-arm phase II trial of neoadjuvant nivolumab in oral cavity squamous cell carcinoma. Genomic DNA-based TCRbeta sequencing was performed on subject-matched pre- and post-treatment PBMCs and tumors from three responders and three non-responders. Peripheral blood mononuclear cells were collected before nivolumab treatment and were collected again after treatment, at the time of surgery. The Maxwell RSC DNA from Cells kit was used to extract genomic DNA from PBMCs.

For deep sequencing of PBMC libraries, mostly around 520 ng of input genomic DNA was used, and six replicates were run per sample. TCRbeta libraries were prepared with the immunoSEQ hsTCRbeta kit according to the manufacturer's instructions. An Illumina NovaSeq 6000 S4 flow cell was used to sequence the final libraries, which had first been combined to 3 nM. The authors processed their data as follows. Raw data preprocessing and quality control were performed with the immunoSEQ Analyzer. The analysis was limited to productive rearrangements, and each clonotype was defined by a unique CDR3 amino acid sequence. Repertoire clonality was estimated as the Gini-Simpson index, which was computed with the R package tcR. Gini indices were compared with Student's t test, and associations with tumor size change were assessed by Pearson correlation. TCRdb's version of the immuneACCESS table is confined to in-frame rearrangements and falls short of the full clone set. An unresolved V gene accounts for under half of the shortfall where checked; the remainder is of unknown origin. The V and J calls and clone size come from that table; D and trimming were worked out from the DNA. In all, the sample holds over 14,000 clones, and 73% of those were seen once. About 2.7% of the sample is taken by the ten largest.

This clone was seen a few times. Its antigen is not yet known. Base qualities were left out, and no much larger clone turns up one base away. V is pared back by 5 bases and J by 3 bases, with 32 bases lying between the germline termini. From the germline V gene, CDR1 is SGHVT and CDR2 is SQSDAQ. The CDR3 holds 20 amino acids from the cysteine to the phenylalanine. The sequence is cut down to CDR3 DNA, 60 bases in frame from base 1. Sequenced material: PBMCs, taken before nivolumab (anti-PD-1) treatment. The chain employs TRBV7-4 and TRBJ2-7; the D gene is perhaps TRBD1, on 6 matching bases. The origin of this receptor is a person aged 40 to 85 with oral cavity squamous cell carcinoma. CDR3 reads: CASSPKFCSVGAQLIYEQYF. The sequence in DNA is TGTGCCAGCAGCCCAAAGTTCTGTTCGGTGGGGGCGCAATTGATCTACGAGCAGTACTTC. The reference TRBV7-4 and TRBJ2-7 proteins fill in what lies around the CDR3, so the full variable domain reads GAGVSQSPRYKVAKRGRDVALRCDSISGHVTLYWYRQTLGQGSEVLTYSQSDAQRDKSGRPSGRFSAERPERSVSTLKIQRTEQGDSAVYLCASSPKFCSVGAQLIYEQYFGPGTRLTVT.